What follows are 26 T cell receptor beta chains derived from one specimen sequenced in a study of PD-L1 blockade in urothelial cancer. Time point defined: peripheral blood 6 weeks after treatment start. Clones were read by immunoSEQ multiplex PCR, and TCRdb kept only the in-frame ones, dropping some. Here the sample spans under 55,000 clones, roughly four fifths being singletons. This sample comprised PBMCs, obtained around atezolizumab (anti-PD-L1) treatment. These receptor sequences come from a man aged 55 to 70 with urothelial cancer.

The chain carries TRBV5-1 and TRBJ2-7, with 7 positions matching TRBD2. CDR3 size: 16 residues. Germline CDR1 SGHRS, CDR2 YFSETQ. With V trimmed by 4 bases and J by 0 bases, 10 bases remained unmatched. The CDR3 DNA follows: TGCGCCAGCAGCCCCACTCTAGCGGCTAGCTCCTACGAGCAGTACTTC. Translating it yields CASSPTLAASSYEQYF.

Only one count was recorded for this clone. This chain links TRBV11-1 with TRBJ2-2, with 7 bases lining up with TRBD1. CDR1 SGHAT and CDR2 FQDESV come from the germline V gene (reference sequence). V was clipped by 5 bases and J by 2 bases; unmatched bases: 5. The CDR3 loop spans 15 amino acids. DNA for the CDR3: TGTGCCAGCAGCCCGAGGGACAGTAACACCGGGGAGCTGTTTTTT. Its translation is CASSPRDSNTGELFF.

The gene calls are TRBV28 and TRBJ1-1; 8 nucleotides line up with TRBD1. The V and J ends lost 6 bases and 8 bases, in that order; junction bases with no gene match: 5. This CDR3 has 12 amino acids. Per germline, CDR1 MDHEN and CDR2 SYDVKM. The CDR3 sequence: CASRFGQGEAFF. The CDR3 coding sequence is TGTGCCAGCAGGTTCGGACAGGGAGAAGCTTTCTTT.

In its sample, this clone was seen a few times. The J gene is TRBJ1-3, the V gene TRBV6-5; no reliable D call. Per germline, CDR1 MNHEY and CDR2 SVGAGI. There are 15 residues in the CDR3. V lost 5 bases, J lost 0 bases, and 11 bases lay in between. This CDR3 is CASSPDWSSGNTIYF. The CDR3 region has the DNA TGTGCCAGCAGTCCCGACTGGAGCTCTGGAAACACCATATATTTT.

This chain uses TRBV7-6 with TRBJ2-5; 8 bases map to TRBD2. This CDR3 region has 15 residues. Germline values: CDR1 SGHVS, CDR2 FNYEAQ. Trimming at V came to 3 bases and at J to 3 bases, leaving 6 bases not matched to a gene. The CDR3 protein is CASSLGARGEETQYF. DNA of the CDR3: TGTGCCAGCAGCTTGGGGGCGCGGGGGGAAGAGACCCAGTACTTC.

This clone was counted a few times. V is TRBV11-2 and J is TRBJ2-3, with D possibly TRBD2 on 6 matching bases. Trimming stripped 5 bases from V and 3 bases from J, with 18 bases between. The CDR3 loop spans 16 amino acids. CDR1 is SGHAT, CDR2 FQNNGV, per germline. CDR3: CASSRSGGVGTDTQYF. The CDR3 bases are TGTGCCAGCAGCCGTAGCGGCGGGGTGGGGACAGATACGCAGTATTTT.

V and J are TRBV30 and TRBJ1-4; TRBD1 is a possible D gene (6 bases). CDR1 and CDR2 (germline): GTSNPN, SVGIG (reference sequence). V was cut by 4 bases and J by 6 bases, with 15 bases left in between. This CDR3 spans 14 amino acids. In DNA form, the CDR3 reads TGTGCCTGGACTAAAACAGGGTACGATGAAAAACTGTTTTTT. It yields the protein CAWTKTGYDEKLFF.

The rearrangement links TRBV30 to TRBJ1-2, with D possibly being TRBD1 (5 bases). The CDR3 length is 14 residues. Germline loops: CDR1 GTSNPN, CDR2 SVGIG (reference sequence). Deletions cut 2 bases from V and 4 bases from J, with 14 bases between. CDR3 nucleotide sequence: TGTGCCTGGAGTCTGACAGAAGCGCGCTATGGCTACACCTTC. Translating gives CAWSLTEARYGYTF.

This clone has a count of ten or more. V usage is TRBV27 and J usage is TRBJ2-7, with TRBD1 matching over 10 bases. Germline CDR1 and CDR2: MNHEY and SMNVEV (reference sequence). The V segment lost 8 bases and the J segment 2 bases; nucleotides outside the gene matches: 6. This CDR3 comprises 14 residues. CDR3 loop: CASGQGTGAYEQYF. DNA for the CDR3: TGTGCCAGCGGTCAAGGGACAGGGGCCTACGAGCAGTACTTC.

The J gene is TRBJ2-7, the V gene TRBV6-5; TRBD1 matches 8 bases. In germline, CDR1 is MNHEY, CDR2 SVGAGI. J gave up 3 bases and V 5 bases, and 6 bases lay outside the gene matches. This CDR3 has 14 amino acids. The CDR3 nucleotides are TGTGCCAGCAGTCTAGGGACAGGTGTCTACGAGCAGTACTTC. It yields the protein CASSLGTGVYEQYF.

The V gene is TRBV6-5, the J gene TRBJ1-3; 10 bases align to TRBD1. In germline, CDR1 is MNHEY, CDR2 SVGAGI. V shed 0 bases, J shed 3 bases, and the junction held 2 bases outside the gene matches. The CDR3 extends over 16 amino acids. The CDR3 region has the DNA TGTGCCAGCAGTTACTCGGGACAGGGGATTGGAAACACCATATATTTT. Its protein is CASSYSGQGIGNTIYF.

CDR3 in amino acids: CASSVSDSSYSTEAFF. The CDR3 DNA reads as TGTGCCAGCAGCGTATCGGACAGTAGTTATAGCACTGAAGCTTTCTTT. The V call is TRBV9, the J call TRBJ1-1; a weak D match, TRBD1 (6 bases). The germline V and J ends were trimmed by 1 base and 4 bases, with 17 bases remaining between them. The V gene's germline CDR1 is SGDLS and CDR2 YYNGEE. The CDR3 has 16 amino acids.

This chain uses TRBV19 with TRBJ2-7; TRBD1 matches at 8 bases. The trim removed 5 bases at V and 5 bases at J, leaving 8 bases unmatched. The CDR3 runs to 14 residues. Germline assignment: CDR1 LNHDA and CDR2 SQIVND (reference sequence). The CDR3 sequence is CASSHRQGKDEQYF. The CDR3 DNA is TGTGCCAGTAGTCACCGACAGGGGAAGGACGAGCAGTACTTC.

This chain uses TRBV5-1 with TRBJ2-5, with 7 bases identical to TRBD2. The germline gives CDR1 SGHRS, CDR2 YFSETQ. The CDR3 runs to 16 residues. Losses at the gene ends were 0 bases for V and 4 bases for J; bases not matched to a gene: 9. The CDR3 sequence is CASSLATAGEGETQYF. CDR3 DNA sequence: TGCGCCAGCAGCTTGGCCACGGCGGGAGAGGGAGAGACCCAGTACTTC.

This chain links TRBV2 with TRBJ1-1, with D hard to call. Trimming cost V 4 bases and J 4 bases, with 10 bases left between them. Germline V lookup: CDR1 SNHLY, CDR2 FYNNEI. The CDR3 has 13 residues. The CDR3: CASSVMGSTEAFF. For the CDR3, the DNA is TGTGCCAGCAGTGTTATGGGGAGCACTGAAGCTTTCTTT. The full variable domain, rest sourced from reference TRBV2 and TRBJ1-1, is EPEVTQTPSHQVTQMGQEVILRCVPISNHLYFYWYRQILGQKVEFLVSFYNNEISEKSEIFDDQFSVERPDGSNFTLKIRSTKLEDSAMYFCASSVMGSTEAFFGQGTRLTVV.

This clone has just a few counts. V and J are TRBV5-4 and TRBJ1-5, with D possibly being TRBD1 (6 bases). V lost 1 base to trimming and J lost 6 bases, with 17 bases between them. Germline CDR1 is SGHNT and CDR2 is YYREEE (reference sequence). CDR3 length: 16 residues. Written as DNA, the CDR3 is TGTGCCAGCAGCTTGTTTTTAGAAACAGGGTCTCAGCCCCAGCATTTT. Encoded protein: CASSLFLETGSQPQHF. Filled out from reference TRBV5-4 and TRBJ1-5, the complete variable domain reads ETGVTQSPTHLIKTRGQQVTLRCSSQSGHNTVSWYQQALGQGPQFIFQYYREEENGRGNFPPRFSGLQFPNYSSELNVNALELDDSALYLCASSLFLETGSQPQHFGDGTRLSIL.

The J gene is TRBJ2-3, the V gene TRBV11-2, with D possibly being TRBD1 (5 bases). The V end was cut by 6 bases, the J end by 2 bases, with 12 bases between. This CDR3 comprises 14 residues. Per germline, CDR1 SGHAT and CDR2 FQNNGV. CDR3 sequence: CASSSGLLTDTQYF. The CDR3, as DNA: TGTGCCAGCAGTTCAGGGCTGCTCACAGATACGCAGTATTTT.

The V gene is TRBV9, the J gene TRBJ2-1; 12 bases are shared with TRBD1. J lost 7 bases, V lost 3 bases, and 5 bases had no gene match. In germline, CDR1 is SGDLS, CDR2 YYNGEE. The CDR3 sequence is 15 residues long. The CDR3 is CASSARDRGPNEQFF. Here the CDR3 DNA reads TGTGCCAGCAGCGCCCGGGACAGGGGGCCGAATGAGCAGTTCTTC. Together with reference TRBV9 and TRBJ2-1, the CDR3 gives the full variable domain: DSGVTQTPKHLITATGQRVTLRCSPRSGDLSVYWYQQSLDQGLQFLIQYYNGEERAKGNILERFSAQQFPDLHSELNLSSLELGDSALYFCASSARDRGPNEQFFGPGTRLTVL.

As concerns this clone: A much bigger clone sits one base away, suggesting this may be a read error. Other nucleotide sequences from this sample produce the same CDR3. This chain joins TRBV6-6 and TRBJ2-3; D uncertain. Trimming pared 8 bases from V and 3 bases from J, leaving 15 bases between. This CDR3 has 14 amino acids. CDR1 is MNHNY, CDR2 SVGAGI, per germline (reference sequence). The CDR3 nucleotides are TGTGCCAGCGGAGTACCTCCTAGTACAGATACGCAGTATTTT. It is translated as CASGVPPSTDTQYF.

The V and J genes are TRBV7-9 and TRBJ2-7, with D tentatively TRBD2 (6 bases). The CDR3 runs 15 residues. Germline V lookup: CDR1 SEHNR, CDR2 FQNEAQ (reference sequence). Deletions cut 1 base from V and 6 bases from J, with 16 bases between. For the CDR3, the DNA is TGTGCCAGCAGCTTAGTGGGGGGTCGGATTGGCGAGCAGTACTTC. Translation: CASSLVGGRIGEQYF.

CDR3 residues: CASSQGTSGDTQYF. In DNA, the CDR3 is TGTGCCAGCAGCCAAGGGACTAGCGGAGATACGCAGTATTTT. The chain carries TRBV4-2 and TRBJ2-3, with TRBD2 matching 10 bases. Per the germline V gene, CDR1 is LGHNA and CDR2 is YNFKEQ. The CDR3 sequence is 14 residues long. The junction had 0 bases not matched to a gene; V was cut back by 1 base and J by 5 bases.

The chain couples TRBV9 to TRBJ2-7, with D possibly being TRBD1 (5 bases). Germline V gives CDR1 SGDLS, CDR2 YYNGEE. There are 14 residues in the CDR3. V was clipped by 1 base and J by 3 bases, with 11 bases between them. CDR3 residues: CASSVRPDIYEQYF. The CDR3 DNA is TGTGCCAGCAGCGTACGGCCGGACATCTACGAGCAGTACTTC.

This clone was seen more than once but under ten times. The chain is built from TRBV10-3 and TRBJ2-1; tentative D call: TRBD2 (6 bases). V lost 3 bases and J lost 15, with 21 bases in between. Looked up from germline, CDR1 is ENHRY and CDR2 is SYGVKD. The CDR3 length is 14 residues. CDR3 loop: CAISDRDHVSEGFF. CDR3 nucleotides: TGTGCCATCAGTGACCGAGACCACGTATCGGAGGGGTTCTTC.

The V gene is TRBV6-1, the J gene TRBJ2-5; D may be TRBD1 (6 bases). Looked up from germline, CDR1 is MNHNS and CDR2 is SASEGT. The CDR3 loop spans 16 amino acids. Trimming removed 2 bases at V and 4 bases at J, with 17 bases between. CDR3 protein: CASSENSPGVGETQYF. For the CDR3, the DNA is TGTGCCAGCAGTGAAAATTCACCAGGGGTTGGAGAGACCCAGTACTTC.

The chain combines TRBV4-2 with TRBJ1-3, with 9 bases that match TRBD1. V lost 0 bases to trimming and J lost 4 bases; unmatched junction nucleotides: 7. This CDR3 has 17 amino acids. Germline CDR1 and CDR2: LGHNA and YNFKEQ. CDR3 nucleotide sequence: TGTGCCAGCAGCCAAGATCGACAGGGGGTAGCAGGAAACACCATATATTTT. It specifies CASSQDRQGVAGNTIYF.

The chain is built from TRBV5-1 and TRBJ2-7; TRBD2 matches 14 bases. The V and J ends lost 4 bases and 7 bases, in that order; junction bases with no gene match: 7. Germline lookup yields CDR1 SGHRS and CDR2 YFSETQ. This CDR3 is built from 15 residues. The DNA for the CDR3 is TGCGCCAGCAGCCAGGGACTAGCGGGAGTCGGGGAGCAGTACTTC. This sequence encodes CASSQGLAGVGEQYF.